The 31 T cell receptor beta chains below were found in one sample sequenced in a study of monozygotic twins with inflammatory bowel disease. TCRdb reprocessed the 5' RACE reads and reports one entry per CDR3 protein, with no DNA. The sample totals 350,000 to 400,000 distinct CDR3 sequences. Sequencing used blood. These receptors were collected from a human donor with ulcerative colitis or Crohn's disease, or a healthy co-twin of an affected twin (not recorded which).

J is TRBJ1-2 and V is TRBV19; the TRBD1 assignment by TCRdb is unverifiable without DNA. This CDR3 is 14 amino acids long. Germline-derived CDR1 and CDR2 are LNHDA and SQIVND (reference sequence). The CDR3 loop reads CASARGGPGYGYTF.

The chain is built from TRBV5-1 and TRBJ2-7; without DNA, the TCRdb call of TRBD1 cannot be checked. Germline CDR1 reads SGHRS; CDR2 reads YFSETQ. This CDR3 is 14 amino acids long. The CDR3 loop is CASRGAQGFHEQYF. The complete variable domain, with remaining parts taken from reference TRBV5-1 and TRBJ2-7, reads KAGVTQTPRYLIKTRGQQVTLSCSPISGHRSVSWYQQTPGQGLQFLFEYFSETQRNKGNFPGRFSGRQFSNSRSEMNVSTLELGDSALYLCASRGAQGFHEQYFGPGTRLTVT.

The chain joins TRBV7-8 to TRBJ1-5. This CDR3 contains 14 residues. CDR1 and CDR2 (germline): SGHVS, FQNEAQ. CDR3 residues: CASSLGTRNQPQHF. The full variable domain, rest sourced from reference TRBV7-8 and TRBJ1-5, is GAGVSQSPRYKVAKRGQDVALRCDPISGHVSLFWYQQALGQGPEFLTYFQNEAQLDKSGLPSDRFFAERPEGSVSTLKIQRTQQEDSAVYLCASSLGTRNQPQHFGDGTRLSIL.

The rearrangement uses TRBV5-5 and TRBJ2-1. Germline V gene sequence: CDR1 SGHKS, CDR2 YYEKEE (reference sequence). The CDR3 sequence is 15 residues long. The CDR3 is CASSLTPGLYNEQFF. The full variable domain, in which reference TRBV5-5 and TRBJ2-1 provide the parts outside the CDR3, is DAGVTQSPTHLIKTRGQQVTLRCSPISGHKSVSWYQQVLGQGPQFIFQYYEKEERGRGNFPDRFSARQFPNYSSELNVNALLLGDSALYLCASSLTPGLYNEQFFGPGTRLTVL.

The chain uses TRBV10-3 and TRBJ2-1; TCRdb selects TRBD1, and the lack of DNA leaves this call unchecked. The germline V gene has CDR1 ENHRY and CDR2 SYGVKD. CDR3 length equals 16 residues. The CDR3 loop is CAISARPSGTRNEQFF.

V and J are TRBV29-1 and TRBJ1-2; TCRdb's assignment of TRBD1 cannot be checked, as there is no DNA. The CDR3 runs 13 residues. Germline values: CDR1 SQVTM, CDR2 ANQGSEA. This chain's CDR3 is CSVGEGLSYGYTF.

The chain links TRBV7-3 to TRBJ2-2; the TRBD1 assignment by TCRdb is unverifiable without DNA. The CDR3 runs 18 residues. CDR1 is SGHTA, CDR2 FQGTGA, per germline. CDR3 residues: CASSLRYLGQANTGELFF.

V gene TRBV12-3 or TRBV12-4 combines with J gene TRBJ2-3; TCRdb's D call of TRBD1 is untestable without DNA. CDR3 length equals 14 residues. CDR3 loop: CASSRDRITDTQYF.

The chain combines TRBV5-1 with TRBJ2-5; TCRdb lists TRBD2, though no DNA is available to test this call. The CDR3 totals 16 residues. The germline CDR1 and CDR2 sequences are SGHRS and YFSETQ. The CDR3 spells CASSLVGGGLLETQYF.

This chain connects TRBV11-1 to TRBJ2-3; TCRdb proposes TRBD1, but this gene call is untestable without DNA. The CDR3 totals 16 residues. CDR1 and CDR2 (germline): SGHAT, FQDESV (reference sequence). The CDR3 is CASSSPWTARGDTQYF.

The chain is built from TRBV5-1 and TRBJ2-2; TCRdb's D call, TRBD2, is unchecked because there is no DNA. The germline CDR1 and CDR2 sequences are SGHRS and YFSETQ. There are 16 residues in the CDR3. CDR3 region: CASSKRAGGPTGELFF.

J is TRBJ1-5 and V is TRBV5-5. Germline V gene data show CDR1 as SGHKS and CDR2 as YYEKEE (reference sequence). The CDR3 has 15 residues. The CDR3 protein is CASSLVGGDNQPQHF. Using reference TRBV5-5 and TRBJ1-5 for the parts outside the CDR3, the full variable domain is DAGVTQSPTHLIKTRGQQVTLRCSPISGHKSVSWYQQVLGQGPQFIFQYYEKEERGRGNFPDRFSARQFPNYSSELNVNALLLGDSALYLCASSLVGGDNQPQHFGDGTRLSIL.

CDR3 protein: CASSWTSEWLAGGKITDTQYF. The V call is TRBV28, the J call TRBJ2-3; the D call of TRBD2 rests on TCRdb alone, since no DNA is present to check it. The CDR3 length is 21 residues. Germline CDR1 is MDHEN and CDR2 is SYDVKM.

J is TRBJ1-1 and V is TRBV18. This CDR3 is 15 amino acids long. In germline, CDR1 is KGHSH, CDR2 LQKENI. The CDR3 here is CASSPIQGGDTEAFF.

The chain couples TRBV9 to TRBJ1-1. Germline V gene data show CDR1 as SGDLS and CDR2 as YYNGEE. This CDR3 has 13 residues. The CDR3 reads CASSASSWSEAFF.

V is TRBV7-2 and J is TRBJ2-5. Germline CDR1 SGHTA, CDR2 FQGNSA. CDR3 size: 14 residues. The CDR3 sequence is CASSLRGNQETQYF.

The chain links TRBV6-5 to TRBJ2-3; TCRdb gives TRBD1 as the D gene, but with no DNA this cannot be confirmed. Germline CDR1 is MNHEY and CDR2 is SVGAGI. The CDR3 spans 14 residues. CDR3: CASSYYSRADTQYF.

V is TRBV11-2 and J is TRBJ2-7; TCRdb picks TRBD2, but there is no DNA to check that call. The CDR3 is 17 residues long. Per the germline V gene, CDR1 is SGHAT and CDR2 is FQNNGV. The CDR3 sequence: CASSLEFGGSLPYEQYF.

V gene TRBV6-5 combines with J gene TRBJ2-7; no DNA is available, so the TRBD2 call from TCRdb remains unchecked. The CDR3 is 14 amino acids. Germline-derived CDR1 and CDR2 are MNHEY and SVGAGI. CDR3 loop: CASSYSGDPLEQYF.

The chain links TRBV27 to TRBJ1-2; there is no DNA to check the TCRdb D call of TRBD1. This CDR3 region has 14 residues. Per germline, CDR1 MNHEY and CDR2 SMNVEV (reference sequence). This CDR3 reads CASSLRGPIYGYTF.

The rearrangement links TRBV4-3 to TRBJ2-2; TCRdb calls TRBD1, which cannot be checked without DNA. Germline-derived CDR1 and CDR2 are LGHNA and YSLEER. The CDR3 extends over 17 amino acids. This CDR3 is CASSQEGGDENTGELFF.

This chain joins TRBV5-1 and TRBJ1-1. The germline V gene has CDR1 SGHRS and CDR2 YFSETQ. The CDR3 is made up of 13 amino acids. CDR3 region: CASSLQAGTEAFF.

The gene calls are TRBV20-1 and TRBJ2-2. The CDR3 covers 16 residues. Looked up from germline, CDR1 is DFQATT and CDR2 is SNEGSKA (reference sequence). The CDR3 here is CSARVGRIANTGELFF.

The chain combines TRBV7-6 with TRBJ1-1; checking the TCRdb D call of TRBD1 is not possible without DNA. CDR1 and CDR2 (germline): SGHVS, FNYEAQ. This CDR3 has 15 amino acids. This chain's CDR3 is CASSLRTGVNTEAFF.

The chain combines TRBV19 with TRBJ2-2. Germline V gene sequence: CDR1 LNHDA, CDR2 SQIVND (reference sequence). The CDR3 runs 12 residues. CDR3 residues: CASSEWTGELFF.

The chain uses TRBV7-3 and TRBJ2-1; TCRdb selects TRBD1, and the lack of DNA leaves this call unchecked. CDR3 length equals 15 residues. Germline V CDR1 and CDR2: SGHTA, FQGTGA. Here the CDR3 reads CASSQDRGGRNEQFF.

The gene calls are TRBV29-1 and TRBJ2-3; TCRdb selects TRBD1, and the lack of DNA leaves this call unchecked. There are 15 residues in the CDR3. Germline lookup yields CDR1 SQVTM and CDR2 ANQGSEA. CDR3 region: CSAVAGTTSTDTQYF.

The genes are TRBV11-2 and TRBJ2-7. Germline CDR1 and CDR2: SGHAT and FQNNGV. There are 16 residues in the CDR3. Here the CDR3 reads CASSFWVPTSVYEQYF.

V usage is TRBV20-1 and J usage is TRBJ2-3; TCRdb names TRBD1, which stays unverified in the absence of DNA. Germline CDR1 is DFQATT and CDR2 is SNEGSKA (reference sequence). This CDR3 is built from 17 residues. CDR3 sequence reads: CSARDDPPGHRRDTQYF.

The chain uses TRBV5-1 and TRBJ2-7; the TCRdb call, TRBD1, lacks DNA for checking. The CDR3 runs 15 residues. Germline-derived CDR1 and CDR2 are SGHRS and YFSETQ. The CDR3 here is CASSLLGTEGYEQYF.

The chain combines TRBV30 with TRBJ2-1; TCRdb's D call, TRBD2, is unchecked because there is no DNA. CDR1 and CDR2 from the germline V gene are GTSNPN and SVGIG (reference sequence). The CDR3 covers 13 residues. CDR3 in amino acids: CAWSGSGASVEFF.